The clone carrying this T cell receptor beta chain was recorded once. The antigen remains unidentified. This record comes from a study of OX40 agonist ivuxolimab in advanced cancers. Study-wide background: Three partial responders included one hepatocellular carcinoma patient and two cutaneous melanoma patients.

Only in-frame clones appear in the TCRdb table, and some are missing; sequencing was by immunoSEQ multiplex PCR. This sample carries roughly 57,000 clones, approximately 82% of them seen once, and the ten largest clones take 2.4%. Study observations and caveats: The study found that CD8+ T cells averaged more expanded clones than CD4+.

The origin of this receptor is an adult with an advanced solid tumor such as melanoma, head and neck, liver or kidney cancer. Specimen: CD4+ or CD8+ T cells sorted from blood, collected in a trial of the OX40 agonist ivuxolimab.

The CDR3 reads CASSVPPNYGYTF. The CDR3, as DNA: TGTGCCAGCAGTGTTCCCCCTAACTATGGCTACACCTTC. V usage is TRBV28 and J usage is TRBJ1-2; D uncertain. There are 13 residues in the CDR3. The V and J ends lost 5 bases and 0 bases respectively, with 7 bases between them. Looked up from germline, CDR1 is MDHEN and CDR2 is SYDVKM.